A selection of T cell receptor beta chains follows, all from one sample in a study of Ad26.COV2.S vaccination and SARS-CoV-2 variants. Clones were read by immunoSEQ multiplex PCR, and TCRdb kept only the in-frame ones, dropping some. Here the sample spans about 320,000 clones, over 80% being singletons. The source material was peripheral blood, sampled in a trial of Ad26.COV2.S vaccine versus placebo. Receptor source: a person between 18 and 59 years old who received the Ad26.COV2.S COVID-19 vaccine or a placebo. Each CDR3 is given with its conserved first and last residue. Fields, in order: V gene, D gene, clone size, J gene, CDR3 protein, CDR3 DNA. A D gene is named only where the DNA matches it firmly. The listing skips clone size in some rows; elsewhere it reads once, few, many or a size class.

TRBV10-3	-	-	TRBJ1-2	CAISEGWRSDGYTF	TGTGCCATCAGTGAGGGTTGGAGGAGCGATGGCTACACCTTC
TRBV24-1	TRBD1	-	TRBJ2-3	CATSDRGTGGNTDTQYF	TGTGCCACCAGTGACCGAGGGACAGGGGGCAACACAGATACGCAGTATTTT
TRBV6-4	TRBD1	few	TRBJ2-2	CASSDGQGAGELFF	TGTGCCAGCAGTGACGGACAGGGGGCCGGGGAGCTGTTTTTT
TRBV5-1	-	-	TRBJ1-1	CASSLSSPNTEAFF	TGCGCCAGCAGCTTGAGTTCACCGAACACTGAAGCTTTCTTT
TRBV30	TRBD1	-	TRBJ1-5	CAWSDRDQPQHF	TGTGCCTGGAGCGACAGGGATCAGCCCCAGCATTTT
TRBV12-3/TRBV12-4	-	few	TRBJ2-7	CASSLHRSYEQYF	TGTGCCAGCAGTTTGCACAGGAGCTACGAGCAGTACTTC
TRBV4-2	TRBD2	-	TRBJ2-3	CASSFGTSGGYADTQYF	TGTGCCAGCAGCTTCGGCACTAGCGGGGGGTACGCAGATACGCAGTATTTT
TRBV5-5	-	-	TRBJ2-1	CASSLSTASYNEQFF	TGTGCCAGCAGCTTGTCCACAGCCTCCTACAATGAGCAGTTCTTC
TRBV5-6	TRBD2	-	TRBJ2-1	CASSLAASGGVNEQFF	TGTGCCAGCAGCTTGGCAGCCAGCGGGGGAGTCAATGAGCAGTTCTTC
TRBV27	-	-	TRBJ2-2	CASSLTNTGELFF	TGTGCCAGCAGTTTGACGAACACCGGGGAGCTGTTTTTT
TRBV7-9	-	once	TRBJ1-2	CASSWDTTYGYTF	TGTGCCAGCAGCTGGGACACCACCTATGGCTACACCTTC
TRBV3-1/TRBV3-2	-	-	TRBJ2-1	CASSQGGAGQQFF	TGTGCCAGCAGCCAAGGGGGGGCAGGTCAGCAGTTCTTC
TRBV2	-	-	TRBJ2-5	CASSGDTGEETQYF	TGTGCCAGCAGTGGAGATACGGGTGAGGAGACCCAGTACTTC
TRBV10-3	-	-	TRBJ1-3	CAISTAGGNTIYF	TGTGCCATATCGACGGCGGGGGGAAACACCATATATTTT
TRBV6-6	-	-	TRBJ1-5	CASSSSTGFSNQPQHF	TGTGCCAGCAGTTCGAGTACAGGGTTTAGCAATCAGCCCCAGCATTTT
TRBV6-5	-	-	TRBJ1-5	CASSTNAGNQPQHF	TGTGCCAGCAGTACTAATGCGGGGAATCAGCCCCAGCATTTT
TRBV24-1	-	-	TRBJ2-7	CATSDGQGLGEQYF	TGTGCCACCAGTGATGGCCAGGGACTCGGCGAGCAGTACTTC
TRBV19	TRBD1	once	TRBJ1-2	CASSIAGPGRTGVNYGYTF	TGTGCCAGTAGTATAGCCGGCCCGGGGAGGACAGGGGTTAACTATGGCTACACCTTC
TRBV5-6	-	-	TRBJ2-7	CASSFRAGFYEQYF	TGTGCCAGCAGCTTCCGGGCTGGATTTTACGAGCAGTACTTC
TRBV11-2	-	-	TRBJ1-1	CASSLVLGGEAFF	TGTGCCAGCAGCTTAGTACTGGGAGGTGAAGCTTTCTTT
TRBV5-1	TRBD2	-	TRBJ2-3	CASSWTSGTDTQYF	TGCGCCAGCAGCTGGACTAGCGGGACAGATACGCAGTATTTT
TRBV19	TRBD1	-	TRBJ2-5	CASSKGDSQETQYF	TGTGCCAGTAGTAAAGGGGACAGCCAAGAGACCCAGTACTTC
TRBV7-8	TRBD1	-	TRBJ2-5	CASSRRTGDQETQYF	TGTGCCAGCAGCCGTCGTACAGGGGACCAAGAGACCCAGTACTTC
TRBV7-2	-	-	TRBJ2-1	CASSLTWDSEQFF	TGTGCCAGCAGCTTAACTTGGGATAGTGAGCAGTTCTTC
TRBV2	TRBD1	-	TRBJ2-1	CASRPRDREDDEQFF	TGTGCCAGCAGGCCCCGGGACAGGGAGGATGATGAGCAGTTCTTC
TRBV5-1	-	-	TRBJ2-6	CASSLRAGMNSGANVLTF	TGCGCCAGCAGCTTGAGGGCAGGGATGAACTCTGGGGCCAACGTCCTGACTTTC
TRBV2	-	-	TRBJ1-5	CASREISRSNQPQHF	TGTGCCAGCAGGGAAATTTCGAGAAGCAATCAGCCCCAACATTTT
TRBV3-1/TRBV3-2	-	-	TRBJ1-1	CASSPGRGAEAFF	TGTGCCAGCAGCCCAGGGCGGGGAGCTGAAGCTTTCTTT
TRBV6-6	-	-	TRBJ2-7	CASSGSTYEQYF	TGTGCCAGCAGTGGGTCTACCTACGAGCAGTACTTC
TRBV7-2	-	-	TRBJ1-5	CASTKRFQPQHF	TGTGCCAGCACCAAGAGGTTTCAGCCCCAGCATTTT
TRBV6-1	TRBD1	-	TRBJ1-1	CASSDGTVNTEAFF	TGTGCCAGCAGTGATGGGACAGTGAACACTGAAGCTTTCTTT
TRBV27	-	-	TRBJ2-1	CASSWGQNNEQFF	TGTGCCAGCAGTTGGGGCCAAAACAATGAGCAGTTCTTC
TRBV4-2	TRBD2	-	TRBJ2-1	CASSQVSGGAYNEQFF	TGTGCCAGCAGCCAAGTTAGCGGGGGGGCCTACAATGAGCAGTTCTTC
TRBV5-5	TRBD1	-	TRBJ2-7	CASSLAQGANEQYF	TGTGCCAGCAGCTTGGCTCAGGGGGCTAACGAGCAGTACTTC
TRBV29-1	-	-	TRBJ1-1	CSVAPNKNTEAFF	TGCAGCGTTGCCCCCAACAAGAACACTGAAGCTTTCTTT
TRBV7-9	TRBD1	-	TRBJ1-3	CASSRGQSSGNTIYF	TGTGCCAGCAGCCGGGGACAGTCCTCTGGAAACACCATATATTTT
TRBV19	-	-	TRBJ2-1	CASSDLLNLAGADNEQFF	TGTGCCAGTAGTGACCTCCTTAACCTGGCGGGGGCTGACAATGAGCAGTTCTTC
TRBV6-6	TRBD1	-	TRBJ2-7	CASSTAGTGSYEQYF	TGTGCCAGCAGTACAGCCGGGACAGGCTCCTACGAGCAGTACTTC
TRBV7-2	TRBD1	-	TRBJ2-2	CASSRWTGGDTGELFF	TGTGCCAGCAGCCGTTGGACAGGGGGTGACACCGGGGAGCTGTTTTTT
TRBV6-6	TRBD1	-	TRBJ1-4	CAITRGEYEKLFF	TGTGCCATCACCAGGGGGGAGTATGAAAAACTGTTTTTT
TRBV27	TRBD2	-	TRBJ2-3	CASSLGGGADTQYF	TGTGCCAGCAGTTTAGGCGGGGGGGCAGATACGCAGTATTTT
TRBV2	-	once	TRBJ2-7	CASNAGTRSSYEQYF	TGTGCCAGCAACGCCGGGACACGGAGCTCCTACGAGCAGTACTTC
TRBV2	-	-	TRBJ2-1	CASTEGGGNEQFF	TGTGCCAGCACCGAGGGAGGGGGCAATGAGCAGTTCTTC
TRBV27	-	-	TRBJ1-5	CASSLVARDHNQPQHF	TGTGCCAGCAGTTTAGTGGCCAGGGACCACAATCAGCCCCAGCATTTT
TRBV5-4	TRBD1	-	TRBJ2-7	CASSSGQGRGEQYF	TGTGCCAGCAGCTCGGGACAGGGGAGGGGCGAGCAGTACTTC